This entry features one T cell receptor beta chain sequence. Its target antigen remains unknown. Base qualities are not provided; no much larger clone lies one nucleotide away. According to the study, the label for this sample's time point signals: baseline before first vaccination. Vaccinee samples were obtained from the UK trials COV001 and COV002, which included a single-blind randomized controlled phase 2/3 trial of AZD1222 (ChAdOx1 nCoV-19) in healthy adults. For TCRbeta chain sequencing, PBMC samples from trial participants were taken at day 0 and at day 28 after the second dose. The CDR3 regions of human TCRbeta chains were analyzed by immunosequencing. Concerning the study's data processing: Repertoire TCRs were matched against a reference library of SARS-CoV-2-specific TCRs generated with the MIRA antigen-specificity platform. Breadth was defined as the fraction of unique TCRs that were SARS-CoV-2-associated, and depth was defined as the fraction of total T cells that were SARS-CoV-2-associated. Each spike-specific TCR was assigned to its reactive spike region and to a CD4 or CD8 class using the MIRA data. Log10-transformed breadth and depth values were compared by one-way ANOVA with Sidak's multiple comparisons tests. TCRdb holds this immuneACCESS table with in-frame rearrangements only. Some clones are missing; in checked studies, unresolved V genes explain under half, and the rest has no known cause. The D gene and trimming were derived from the DNA, and the V and J assignments and clone size from that table. This sample lists 150,000 or so clones; around nine tenths were detected once. The top ten constitute more than 3.5% of the sample.

This sample is drawn from a study of T cell responses to AZD1222 COVID-19 vaccine (dated by TCRdb to the early 2020s). For the wider study: AZD1222 recipients whose second dose came at about 4 weeks and those whose second dose came at about 12 weeks were combined into one group, since spike-specific TCR depth and breadth did not differ between the two schedules. A total of over 230 trial participants underwent TCR sequencing, of whom roughly 210 received two doses of AZD1222 and some 26 received two doses of the MenACWY control vaccine. Trial participants were enrolled into age subgroups of 18-55, 56-69 and 70-plus years, which contained about 150, 27 and 61 TCR-sequenced participants, respectively. Overall study outcomes, separate from this receptor: No day 14 peak-response samples were available, so repertoires were characterized only after the peak T cell response. The 56-69-year group was small, and its depth increase did not reach significance, likely because of low power. Nearly half of unique spike-specific TCRs reportedly recognized epitopes outside regions mutated in the B.1.351 and B.1.1.7 variants. Most participants were white British and females outnumbered males, and the authors suggested that clonal diversity may have been underestimated. The whole spike protein was spanned by vaccine-associated CD4 TCRs, and dominant responses were seen in regions 160-218 and 743-854. Only 5 to 7 AZD1222 recipients were SARS-CoV-2 seropositive at baseline, limiting conclusions about previously exposed vaccinees. After two AZD1222 doses, both the breadth and the depth of spike-specific TCRs were significantly higher than at day 0 and than in MenACWY recipients.

The CDR3 spans 12 residues, from the cysteine through the phenylalanine. The only DNA kept is the CDR3, 36 bases in frame from the first base. In the germline V gene, CDR1 corresponds to SQVTM and CDR2 to ANQGSEA. V is pared back by 7 bases and J by 8 bases, with 14 bases lying between the germline termini. This sequence originates from an adult in good health. The chain is assembled from TRBV29-1 and TRBJ1-4; the D gene is possibly TRBD1, with 5 bases matching. The specimen comprised peripheral blood, sampled on day 0 of AZD1222 vaccination. The sequenced DNA: TGCAGCGGACGGCAGGGCCACGAAAAACTGTTTTTT. It encodes CSGRQGHEKLFF.